This T cell receptor (beta chain) was sequenced during a study of T cell responses to AZD1222 COVID-19 vaccine. Whole-study context: Second-dose groups at about 4 or about 12 weeks were pooled.

CDR3 size: 14 residues. In germline, CDR1 is KGHSH, CDR2 LQKENI. Trimming shortened V by 5 bases and J by 2 bases, and 12 bases separated the two germline ends. Note on this clone: Its antigen remains unidentified.

Repertoires were generated with immunoSEQ multiplex PCR, while TCRdb's copy carries only in-frame clones and drops some. The sample has approximately 89,000 clones, around nine tenths seen once. Regarding the study as a whole: Only 5 or 6 people who got AZD1222 tested seropositive at baseline. Mapped onto spike, vaccine-associated CD4 TCRs spanned it and were dominant at 160-218 and 743-854.

This rearrangement joins TRBV18 to TRBJ1-1; tentatively, D is TRBD1 (6 bases). This material consisted of peripheral blood, taken on day 0 of AZD1222 vaccination. The clonotype comes from an adult in good health. The CDR3 DNA reads TGTGCCAGCTCAGTGAGGGGGGGCAACACTGAAGCTTTCTTT. It translates to CASSVRGGNTEAFF.